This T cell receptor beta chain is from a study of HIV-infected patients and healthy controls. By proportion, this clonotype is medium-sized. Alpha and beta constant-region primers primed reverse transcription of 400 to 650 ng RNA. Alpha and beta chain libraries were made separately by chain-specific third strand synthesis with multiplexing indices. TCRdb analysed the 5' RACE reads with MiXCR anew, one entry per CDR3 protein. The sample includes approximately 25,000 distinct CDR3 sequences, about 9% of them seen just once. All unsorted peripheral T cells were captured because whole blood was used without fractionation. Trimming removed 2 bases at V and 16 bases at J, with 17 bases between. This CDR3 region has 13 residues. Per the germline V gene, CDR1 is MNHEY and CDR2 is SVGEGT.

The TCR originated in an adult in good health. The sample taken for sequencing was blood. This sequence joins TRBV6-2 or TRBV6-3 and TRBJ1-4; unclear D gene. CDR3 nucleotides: TGTGCCAGCAGTTACGCGGCAGCCACGTTGGAGTTTTTT. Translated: CASSYAAATLEFF.